The 24 T cell receptor beta chains presented below share a single source sample, sequenced in a study of cytomegalovirus exposure and HLA in healthy donors. PCR involved 60 Vbeta and 13 Jbeta primers. The assay was immunoSEQ multiplex PCR, and TCRdb's table has in-frame clones only and misses some. Seen here are under 150,000 clones, around 9.6% observed once, and the top ten hold 1.5% to 2%. Material for sequencing was PBMCs. All receptors come from a male donor in good health and CMV-seronegative.

V and J are TRBV19 and TRBJ2-1; 11 bases align to TRBD2. This CDR3 has 14 amino acids. The V gene end was trimmed by 7 bases and the J gene end by 4 bases; junction bases not matched to a gene: 3. Looked up from germline, CDR1 is LNHDA and CDR2 is SQIVND (reference sequence). For the CDR3, the DNA is TGTGCCAGTAAGACTAGCGGGATGTACAATGAGCAGTTCTTC. This gives the protein CASKTSGMYNEQFF.

In this sample, this clone turned up a few times. The rearrangement links TRBV5-1 to TRBJ2-2; tentative D call: TRBD2 (6 bases). Germline CDR1 reads SGHRS; CDR2 reads YFSETQ. The CDR3 runs to 14 residues. Trimming shortened V by 4 bases and J by 6 bases, and 13 bases separated the two germline ends. This chain's CDR3 is CASSPAWEAGELFF. The CDR3 nucleotides read TGCGCCAGCAGCCCGGCATGGGAGGCCGGGGAGCTGTTTTTT.

This clone has only one observation. The genes are TRBV11-1 and TRBJ2-5, with 8 bases aligning to TRBD1. The CDR3 contains 15 residues. After removal of 5 bases from V and 2 bases from J, the junction contained 7 bases not matched to a gene. Germline V lookup: CDR1 SGHAT, CDR2 FQDESV (reference sequence). In nucleotides, the CDR3 is TGTGCCAGCAGCGACCGGGACAGGTCACAAGAGACCCAGTACTTC. Its translation: CASSDRDRSQETQYF. Drawing the rest from reference TRBV11-1 and TRBJ2-5, the complete variable domain is EAEVAQSPRYKITEKSQAVAFWCDPISGHATLYWYRQILGQGPELLVQFQDESVVDDSQLPKDRFSAERLKGVDSTLKIQPAELGDSAMYLCASSDRDRSQETQYFGPGTRLLVL.

This clone was detected a few times. The V call is TRBV25-1, the J call TRBJ2-7; 9 nucleotides line up with TRBD1. This CDR3 comprises 15 residues. Unmatched junction bases numbered 6, after V lost 3 bases and J lost 3 bases. The germline V gene encodes CDR1 MGHDK and CDR2 SYGVNS. CDR3 DNA: TGTGCCAGCAGTGAGCTGGGGACAGGGATCTACGAGCAGTACTTC. Protein sequence: CASSELGTGIYEQYF.

This rearrangement joins TRBV7-9 to TRBJ2-7; 7 bases are a match to TRBD2. CDR1 is SEHNR and CDR2 is FQNEAQ in the germline V gene (reference sequence). V gave up 5 bases and J gave up 4 bases; unmatched junction bases: 5. There are 13 residues in the CDR3. CDR3 coding DNA: TGTGCCAGCAGCCTCCGGGACTATTACGAGCAGTACTTC. Translated, it gives CASSLRDYYEQYF.

The chain couples TRBV5-4 to TRBJ1-1, with 7 positions matching TRBD1. The CDR3 is 16 amino acids. Unmatched junction bases numbered 9, after V lost 4 bases and J lost 0 bases. The germline CDR1 and CDR2 sequences are SGHNT and YYREEE (reference sequence). CDR3 coding DNA: TGTGCCAGCAGCGCCGGGACAGTCAGGATGAACACTGAAGCTTTCTTT. It specifies CASSAGTVRMNTEAFF.

The rearrangement uses TRBV29-1 and TRBJ2-1; 8 bases fit TRBD1. The junction had 7 bases not matched to a gene; V was cut back by 7 bases and J by 5 bases. The CDR3 contains 13 residues. Germline-derived CDR1 and CDR2 are SQVTM and ANQGSEA. CDR3 in DNA: TGCAGCGGGTACCGGACAGGGCACAATGAGCAGTTCTTC. Its translation is CSGYRTGHNEQFF.

CDR3 bases: TGTGCCAGCAGCTTAGTTCTGGAGACCCAGTACTTC. The encoded protein is CASSLVLETQYF. The chain combines TRBV7-6 with TRBJ2-5; the D is unclear. Trimming pared 1 base from V and 5 bases from J, leaving 5 bases between. Germline lookup yields CDR1 SGHVS and CDR2 FNYEAQ. The CDR3 is 12 amino acids.

This chain links TRBV2 with TRBJ1-3; TRBD1 aligns across 8 bases. Per germline, CDR1 SNHLY and CDR2 FYNNEI. The V and J ends lost 6 bases and 10 bases, in that order; junction bases with no gene match: 14. The CDR3 contains 15 residues. CDR3 coding DNA: TGTGCCAGCAGCTTCACAGGGGGTCCTCGAGGGACCATATATTTT. Its translation: CASSFTGGPRGTIYF. Together with reference TRBV2 and TRBJ1-3, the CDR3 gives the full variable domain: EPEVTQTPSHQVTQMGQEVILRCVPISNHLYFYWYRQILGQKVEFLVSFYNNEISEKSEIFDDQFSVERPDGSNFTLKIRSTKLEDSAMYFCASSFTGGPRGTIYFGEGSWLTVV.

This clone has only one observation. The junction differs from germline at one of its ends, possibly a read error. The chain is built from TRBV4-2 and TRBJ2-5; 11 nucleotides agree with TRBD2. Germline CDR1 LGHNA, CDR2 YNFKEQ. This CDR3 region has 19 residues. CDR3: CAGSQDGPSGGIQEETQYF. Here the CDR3 DNA reads TGTGCCGGCAGCCAAGATGGGCCTAGCGGGGGGATCCAAGAAGAGACCCAGTACTTC.

This clone was counted only a few times. The rearrangement links TRBV2 to TRBJ2-5, with D possibly matching TRBD2 (6 bases). Germline V gives CDR1 SNHLY, CDR2 FYNNEI. CDR3 length: 12 residues. With 8 bases removed from V and 3 bases from J, the gap between germline ends came to 10 bases. CDR3 sequence reads: CASGRREETQYF. CDR3 nucleotides: TGTGCCAGCGGGAGGAGGGAAGAGACCCAGTACTTC.

The V call is TRBV2, the J call TRBJ1-5; possibly TRBD1 for D (5 bases). V was trimmed by 5 bases and J by 5 bases, leaving 13 bases between them. This CDR3 contains 14 residues. CDR1 is SNHLY and CDR2 is FYNNEI in the germline V gene. Here the CDR3 reads CASSHDSLYQPQHF. The CDR3 DNA follows: TGTGCCAGCAGTCACGACAGCCTCTATCAGCCCCAGCATTTT.

The chain couples TRBV28 to TRBJ2-7, with 11 bases matching TRBD2. Trimming cost V 3 bases and J 10 bases; bases outside gene matches: 5. The CDR3 runs to 13 residues. The germline V gene has CDR1 MDHEN and CDR2 SYDVKM. This CDR3 reads CASSLLLAGVQYF. The CDR3 region has the DNA TGTGCCAGCAGTTTGCTACTAGCGGGAGTCCAGTACTTC.

This clone was detected a few times. The V gene is TRBV9, the J gene TRBJ2-1; possible D gene TRBD1, 6 bases. Germline CDR1 and CDR2: SGDLS and YYNGEE. V lost 2 bases and J lost 3, with 15 bases in between. The CDR3 contains 16 residues. The CDR3 DNA reads TGTGCCAGCAGCGTTCTCCCGGGACACAGCTACAATGAGCAGTTCTTC. Translated, it gives CASSVLPGHSYNEQFF.

The V gene is TRBV7-3, the J gene TRBJ2-1; 8 bases are shared with TRBD2. This CDR3 has 16 residues. Unmatched junction bases numbered 13, after V lost 5 bases and J lost 7 bases. Germline lookup yields CDR1 SGHTA and CDR2 FQGTGA. CDR3 DNA sequence: TGTGCCAGCAGCCACGGCGGGGGGCCATCGTGGAATGAGCAGTTCTTC. Its translation is CASSHGGGPSWNEQFF.

The table lists this clone with a few counts. This chain connects TRBV19 to TRBJ2-1, with 13 bases that match TRBD2. The CDR3 length is 15 residues. Germline V gene lookup returns CDR1 LNHDA and CDR2 SQIVND (reference sequence). Trimming cost V 6 bases and J 7 bases; bases outside gene matches: 6. The CDR3 loop is CASSLGLAGVNEQFF. As DNA, the CDR3 is TGTGCCAGTAGCCTCGGACTAGCGGGAGTAAATGAGCAGTTCTTC.

The sample holds a few counts of this clone. The chain is built from TRBV29-1 and TRBJ1-1; 7 positions agree with TRBD1. The germline V gene encodes CDR1 SQVTM and CDR2 ANQGSEA. This CDR3 is built from 14 residues. Trimming at V came to 4 bases and at J to 0 bases, leaving 5 bases not matched to a gene. CDR3 sequence reads: CSVATGEMNTEAFF. CDR3 bases: TGCAGCGTTGCAACAGGGGAAATGAACACTGAAGCTTTCTTT.

This clone appeared a few times. V is TRBV7-9 and J is TRBJ2-7, with D tentatively TRBD2 (6 bases). Germline CDR1 is SEHNR and CDR2 is FQNEAQ (reference sequence). This CDR3 spans 16 amino acids. V lost 0 bases, J lost 2 bases, and 14 bases lay in between. CDR3 bases: TGTGCCAGCAGCTTAGCGAATAGCGGTAAAACCTACGAGCAGTACTTC. Residues: CASSLANSGKTYEQYF.

This clone was counted a few times. The chain uses TRBV7-2 and TRBJ2-7; 10 bases align to TRBD2. This CDR3 spans 16 amino acids. Germline-derived CDR1 and CDR2 are SGHTA and FQGNSA. With V trimmed by 2 bases and J by 4 bases, 8 bases remained unmatched. The CDR3 nucleotides read TGTGCCAGCAGCTTAAACGGGCTAGCGGGAGCTTACGAGCAGTACTTC. Protein: CASSLNGLAGAYEQYF.

V and J are TRBV5-1 and TRBJ2-3, with D perhaps TRBD2 (6 bases). Trimming removed 1 base from V and 2 bases from J, with 17 bases in between. From germline, CDR1 is SGHRS and CDR2 YFSETQ. The CDR3 contains 17 residues. Here the CDR3 reads CASSLKGGDGPTDTQYF. DNA for the CDR3: TGCGCCAGCAGCTTGAAAGGAGGGGATGGGCCCACAGATACGCAGTATTTT. The full variable domain, in which reference TRBV5-1 and TRBJ2-3 provide the parts outside the CDR3, is KAGVTQTPRYLIKTRGQQVTLSCSPISGHRSVSWYQQTPGQGLQFLFEYFSETQRNKGNFPGRFSGRQFSNSRSEMNVSTLELGDSALYLCASSLKGGDGPTDTQYFGPGTRLTVL.

This clone showed up just a few times. The chain joins TRBV19 to TRBJ2-1; 11 bases are shared with TRBD1. There are 15 residues in the CDR3. Germline V gene sequence: CDR1 LNHDA, CDR2 SQIVND (reference sequence). V dropped 5 bases and J dropped 7; count of bases not matched to a gene: 7. In DNA form, the CDR3 reads TGTGCCAGTAGTCGGGGACAGGGGGTTCATAATGAGCAGTTCTTC. Its translation: CASSRGQGVHNEQFF. Looking up the rest from reference TRBV19 and TRBJ2-1 gives the full variable domain: DGGITQSPKYLFRKEGQNVTLSCEQNLNHDAMYWYRQDPGQGLRLIYYSQIVNDFQKGDIAEGYSVSREKKESFPLTVTSAQKNPTAFYLCASSRGQGVHNEQFFGPGTRLTVL.

This clone was counted between two and nine times. The V and J genes are TRBV27 and TRBJ1-5, with 8 bases aligning to TRBD1. Germline-derived CDR1 and CDR2 are MNHEY and SMNVEV (reference sequence). The CDR3 has 18 amino acids. After removal of 5 bases from V and 9 bases from J, the junction contained 21 bases not matched to a gene. Here the CDR3 DNA reads TGTGCCAGCAGTCCCCCGTTCGAAGGACAGGGCGTCGAGGGGCCCCAGCATTTT. It is translated as CASSPPFEGQGVEGPQHF.

The J gene is TRBJ2-7, the V gene TRBV18; D is ambiguous. Germline CDR1 reads KGHSH; CDR2 reads LQKENI. This CDR3 has 11 amino acids. V was shortened by 6 bases and J by 1 base, with 4 bases between the two germline ends. In DNA form, the CDR3 reads TGTGCCAGCTCCCTATCCTACGAGCAGTACTTC. This encodes CASSLSYEQYF.

The CDR3 sequence: CASSTRLAGLYEQYF. The CDR3 bases are TGCGCCAGCAGCACTAGACTAGCGGGGCTCTACGAGCAGTACTTC. This chain joins TRBV4-1 and TRBJ2-7; 11 bases fit TRBD2. The CDR3 is 15 amino acids. V was clipped by 5 bases and J by 3 bases; unmatched bases: 6. Germline V CDR1 and CDR2: MGHRA, YSYEKL.